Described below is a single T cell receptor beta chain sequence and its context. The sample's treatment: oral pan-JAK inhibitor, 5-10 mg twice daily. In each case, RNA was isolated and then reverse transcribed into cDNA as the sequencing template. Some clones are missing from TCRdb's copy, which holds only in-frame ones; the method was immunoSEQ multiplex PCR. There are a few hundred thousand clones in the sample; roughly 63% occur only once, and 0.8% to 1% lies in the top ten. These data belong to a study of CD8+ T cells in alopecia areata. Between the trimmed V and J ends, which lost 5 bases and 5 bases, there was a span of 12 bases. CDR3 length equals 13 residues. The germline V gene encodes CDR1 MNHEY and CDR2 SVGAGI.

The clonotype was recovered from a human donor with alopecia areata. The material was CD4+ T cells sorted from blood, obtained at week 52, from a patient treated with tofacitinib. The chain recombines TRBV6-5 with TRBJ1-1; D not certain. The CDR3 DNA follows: TGTGCCAGCAGTGACGACTTGTTGACTGAAGCTTTCTTT. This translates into CASSDDLLTEAFF.